This T cell receptor beta chain is from a study of shared clonotypes between healthy human individuals. Turning to this clone: Its matching antigen is unknown.

General study points: Compared with memory subsets, naive subsets generally had larger estimated richness.

Here immunoSEQ multiplex PCR was the method, and the copy in TCRdb shows in-frame clones only, minus some. Here the sample spans about 110,000 clones, over 65% being singletons. The TCR comes from a woman under 40 in good health. Sequenced sample: memory CD8+ T cells sorted from blood. Subset defined: CD45RO+ cells pooled with CCR7-negative TemRA cells.

The CDR3 DNA follows: TGCGCCAGCACCCCCGGGACAGGTGCGCTAAGCTCCTACGAGCAGTACTTC. Its protein is CASTPGTGALSSYEQYF. The chain employs TRBV23-1 and TRBJ2-7; TRBD1 matches at 8 bases. TRBV23-1 is reported as an ORF; its role is uncertain. J was trimmed by 0 bases and V by 7 bases; bases with no gene match: 14. The CDR3 is 17 amino acids.